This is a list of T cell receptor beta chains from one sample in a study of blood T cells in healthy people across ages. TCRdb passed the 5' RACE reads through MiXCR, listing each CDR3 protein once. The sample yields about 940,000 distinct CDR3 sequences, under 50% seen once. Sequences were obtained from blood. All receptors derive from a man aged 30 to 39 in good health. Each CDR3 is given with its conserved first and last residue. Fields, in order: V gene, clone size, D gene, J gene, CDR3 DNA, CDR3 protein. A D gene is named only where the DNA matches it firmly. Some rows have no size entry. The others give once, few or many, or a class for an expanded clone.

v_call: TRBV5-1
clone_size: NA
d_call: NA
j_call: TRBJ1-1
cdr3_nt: TGCGCCAGCAGCTTGGTACAGGGCTATACTGAAGCTTTCTTT
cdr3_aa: CASSLVQGYTEAFF

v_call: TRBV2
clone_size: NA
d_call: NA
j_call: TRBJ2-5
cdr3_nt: TGTGCCAGCAGGGTTAGGACAAGGGGTGGAGAGACCCAGTACTTC
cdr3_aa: CASRVRTRGGETQYF

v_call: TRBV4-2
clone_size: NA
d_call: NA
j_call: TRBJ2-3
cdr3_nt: TGTGCCAGCAGCCAAGAAGCGACCACAGATACGCAGTATTTT
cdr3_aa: CASSQEATTDTQYF

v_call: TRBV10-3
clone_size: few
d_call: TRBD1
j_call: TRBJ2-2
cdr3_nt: TGTGCCATCAGTTCGCTACAGGGGGCCGGCGGGGAGCTGTTTTTT
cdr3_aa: CAISSLQGAGGELFF

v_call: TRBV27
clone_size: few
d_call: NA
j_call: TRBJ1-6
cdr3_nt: TGTGCCAGTCGGTCTAATTCACCCCTCCACTTT
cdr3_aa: CASRSNSPLHF

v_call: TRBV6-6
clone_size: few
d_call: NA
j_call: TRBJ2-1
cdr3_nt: TGTGCCAGCAGGCGCCCTTCCTACCGCTCCTACAATGAGCAGTTCTTC
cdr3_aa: CASRRPSYRSYNEQFF

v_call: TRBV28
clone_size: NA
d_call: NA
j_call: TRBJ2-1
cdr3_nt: TGTGCCAGCACCGCGGGTATCTCCTACAATGAGCAGTTCTTC
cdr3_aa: CASTAGISYNEQFF

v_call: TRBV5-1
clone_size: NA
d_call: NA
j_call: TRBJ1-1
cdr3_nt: TGCGCCAGCAGCCAAATACCCGGGACACAAGGAACTGAAGCTTTCTTT
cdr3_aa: CASSQIPGTQGTEAFF

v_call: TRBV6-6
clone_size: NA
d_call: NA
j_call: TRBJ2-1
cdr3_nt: TGTGCCAGCAGTCCCGGGATGGAGTACAATGAGCAGTTCTTC
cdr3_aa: CASSPGMEYNEQFF

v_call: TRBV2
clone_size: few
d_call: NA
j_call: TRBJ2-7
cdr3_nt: TGTGCCACCGACCAGGGCGGTCGTTACGAGCAGTACTTC
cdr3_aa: CATDQGGRYEQYF

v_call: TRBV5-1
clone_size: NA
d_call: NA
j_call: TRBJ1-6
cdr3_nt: TGCGCCAGCAGCTTGGCCCTCGAAGCACCCCTCCACTTT
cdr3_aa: CASSLALEAPLHF

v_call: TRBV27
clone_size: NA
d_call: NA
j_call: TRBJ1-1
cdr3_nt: TGTGCCACACGGCCAGACCGGGGCATGAACACTGAAGCTTTCTTT
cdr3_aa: CATRPDRGMNTEAFF